The 2 T cell receptor beta chains listed next were all sequenced from one sample in a study of OX40 agonist ivuxolimab in advanced cancers. Generated by immunoSEQ multiplex PCR, the TCRdb table keeps only in-frame clones and is missing some. The profile shows about 48,000 clones, about 81% of them singletons. The sequencing here drew on CD4+ or CD8+ T cells sorted from blood, taken in a trial of the OX40 agonist ivuxolimab. The receptors were gathered from an adult with an advanced solid tumor such as melanoma, head and neck, liver or kidney cancer.

This clone has only a few counts. V and J are TRBV5-4 and TRBJ1-4; perhaps TRBD1 as D (5 bases). The CDR3 extends over 16 amino acids. Germline loops: CDR1 SGHNT, CDR2 YYREEE (reference sequence). V lost 4 bases and J 4 bases, leaving 17 bases between the germline ends. CDR3 region: CASSVHPGLGNEKLFF. Written as DNA, the CDR3 is TGTGCCAGCAGCGTTCATCCAGGGTTGGGTAATGAAAAACTGTTTTTT.

This chain links TRBV4-3 with TRBJ2-1; 10 positions match TRBD2. Looked up from germline, CDR1 is LGHNA and CDR2 is YSLEER. The CDR3 has 18 residues. V dropped 0 bases and J dropped 7; count of bases not matched to a gene: 12. The CDR3 DNA sequence: TGCGCCAGCAGCCAAGATCCCCGGTCGGCTAGCGGGAGTAATGAGCAGTTCTTC. Translation: CASSQDPRSASGSNEQFF.